This paragraph reports one T cell receptor beta chain. The antigen is not known. This sample is part of a study of vaccination and CD4 T cells after COVID-19. This sample's treatment: roughly ten-day PBMC culture with coronavirus spike peptide pools or control peptides (ViraFEST assay). Expanded clonotypes were found by TCR sequencing after peptide-pool stimulation (ViraFEST). Sequence data for DNA of cultured CD4+ T cells were generated by the Oncomine TCR Beta short-read assay. From the PCR reads, TCRdb called clonotypes with MiXCR, one entry per CDR3 protein. The sample holds roughly 11,000 distinct CDR3 sequences, around 75% seen once. The ends lost 8 bases at V and 0 bases at J; junction bases unmatched: 9. The CDR3 spans 15 residues. Germline values: CDR1 LNHDA, CDR2 SQIVND (reference sequence).

The rearrangement joins TRBV19 to TRBJ1-1; TRBD1 matches 7 bases. Sequencing was performed on CD4+ T cells from blood, cultured in vitro. This TCR was sampled from a human donor who had recovered from COVID-19. The CDR3 sequence: CASEDRPVLNTEAFF. CDR3 nucleotides: TGTGCCAGTGAGGACAGGCCAGTTTTGAACACTGAAGCTTTCTTT.